The T cell receptor beta chain under discussion was sequenced for a study of CD8 T cells in ankylosing spondylitis. Findings and caveats of the study: A TCR beta motif of under 10 highly homologous variants seemed to mark ankylosing spondylitis blood. Reportedly, disease-linked clones are significantly enriched in ankylosing spondylitis patients' matched synovial fluid.

In TCRdb, the 5' RACE reads were re-called with MiXCR into one record per CDR3 protein. The sample holds around 39,000 distinct CDR3 sequences, roughly 13% seen once. This CDR3 region has 14 residues. With V trimmed by 5 bases and J by 4 bases, 7 bases remained unmatched. The V gene's germline CDR1 is MNHEY and CDR2 SVGEGT. This clonotype was detected only a few times. As yet, its antigen is unknown. This rearrangement joins TRBV6-2 or TRBV6-3 to TRBJ1-2, with 7 bases that match TRBD1. This TCR derives from a male donor with ankylosing spondylitis. Material: synovial fluid, either unsorted or a sorted T cell fraction (not recorded which). The CDR3 loop reads CASSKDRPSYGYTF. In DNA form, the CDR3 reads TGTGCCAGCAGTAAGGACAGGCCCTCCTATGGCTACACCTTC.